Below are 2 T cell receptor beta chains sequenced from a single sample in a study of cytomegalovirus exposure and HLA in healthy donors. 60 Vbeta and 13 Jbeta primers were used in PCR. Generated by immunoSEQ multiplex PCR, the TCRdb table keeps only in-frame clones and is missing some. This sample contains roughly 71,000 clones. Specimen: PBMCs. These receptors were taken from a woman in her thirties or forties in good health and CMV-seropositive.

The chain uses TRBV11-2 and TRBJ2-5; 9 bases map to TRBD2. The junction had 5 bases not matched to a gene; V was cut back by 1 base and J by 5 bases. CDR3 length: 15 residues. From germline, CDR1 is SGHAT and CDR2 FQNNGV. The CDR3 DNA reads TGTGCCAGCAGCTTAGTGCGGGGGGGCTGGGAGACCCAGTACTTC. This translates into CASSLVRGGWETQYF.

V and J are TRBV7-3 and TRBJ2-3; D might be TRBD1 (6 bases). This CDR3 is built from 15 residues. Trimming pared 5 bases from V and 1 base from J, leaving 13 bases between. CDR1 and CDR2 (germline): SGHTA, FQGTGA. The CDR3 is CASSRQATGTDTQYF. CDR3 nucleotides: TGTGCCAGCAGCCGACAGGCTACTGGCACAGATACGCAGTATTTT.